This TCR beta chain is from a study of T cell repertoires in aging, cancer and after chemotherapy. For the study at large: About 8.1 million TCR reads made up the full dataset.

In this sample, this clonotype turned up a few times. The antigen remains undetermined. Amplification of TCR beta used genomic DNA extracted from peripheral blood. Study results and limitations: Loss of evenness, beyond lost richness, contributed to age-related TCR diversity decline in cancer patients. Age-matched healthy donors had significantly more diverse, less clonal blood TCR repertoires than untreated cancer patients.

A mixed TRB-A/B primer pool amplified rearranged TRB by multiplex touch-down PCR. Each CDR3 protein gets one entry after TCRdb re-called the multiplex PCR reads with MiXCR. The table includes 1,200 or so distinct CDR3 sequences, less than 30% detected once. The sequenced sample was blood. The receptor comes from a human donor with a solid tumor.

The CDR3: CASSPRTGEVGTGYTF. The CDR3 DNA sequence: TGTGCCAGCAGTCCTCGAACGGGGGAAGTCGGGACTGGCTACACCTTC. The rearrangement joins TRBV7-2 to TRBJ1-2; tentatively, D is TRBD1 (5 bases). This CDR3 contains 16 residues. Germline V lookup: CDR1 SGHTA, CDR2 FQGNSA. Trimming removed 6 bases at V and 7 bases at J, with 24 bases between.